This TCR beta chain is drawn from a study of blood T cell repertoires in COVID-19. Study-wide context: PBMCs, B-cell-depleted T cells, or T cells were the source of the cDNA or gDNA that made up the material.

Authors' data handling: Reference gene primers were amplified, and this amplification served to estimate nucleated cell counts. Some clones are missing from TCRdb's copy, which holds only in-frame ones; the method was immunoSEQ multiplex PCR. V and J calls and clone size follow that table, whereas D and trimming were derived from the DNA. The data contain 55,000 to 65,000 clones, approximately 85% of them seen just once; the ten biggest clones take up around 12%. The sequence derives from a human donor in a cohort sampled during active COVID-19. The sample consisted of peripheral blood.

The CDR3 DNA is TGTGCCAGCAGGCCGCCCGTCGGGGATGAGCAGTTCTTC. Its protein is CASRPPVGDEQFF. The rearrangement links TRBV6-5 to TRBJ2-1, with TRBD2 as a possible D gene (5 bases). From germline, CDR1 is MNHEY and CDR2 SVGAGI. The CDR3 consists of 13 residues. V dropped 6 bases and J dropped 8 bases, with 14 bases sitting between them.